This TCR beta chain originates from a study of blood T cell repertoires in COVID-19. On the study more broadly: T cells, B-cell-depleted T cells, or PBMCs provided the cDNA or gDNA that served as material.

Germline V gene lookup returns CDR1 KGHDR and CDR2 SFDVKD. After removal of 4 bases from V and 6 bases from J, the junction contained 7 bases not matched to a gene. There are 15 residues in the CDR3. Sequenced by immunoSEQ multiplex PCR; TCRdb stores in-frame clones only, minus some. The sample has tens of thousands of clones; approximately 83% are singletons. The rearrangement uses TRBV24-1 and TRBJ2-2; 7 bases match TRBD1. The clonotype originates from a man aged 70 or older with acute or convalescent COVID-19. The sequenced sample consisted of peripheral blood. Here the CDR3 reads CATSDQDRMSGELFF. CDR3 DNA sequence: TGTGCCACCAGTGACCAGGACAGGATGTCCGGGGAGCTGTTTTTT.